These 15 T cell receptor beta chains originate from one sample sequenced in a study of blood T cell repertoires in COVID-19. The data were produced by immunoSEQ multiplex PCR, yet TCRdb's version contains in-frame clones alone and is incomplete. The sample gives 15,000 to 20,000 clones, around nine tenths of which show up once; 9.8% is in the top ten. Sequencing used peripheral blood. Receptors originate from a man aged 35-49 years with active COVID-19.

This rearrangement joins TRBV7-2 to TRBJ1-1; D call uncertain. The CDR3 has 14 residues. V lost 3 bases to trimming and J lost 4 bases, with 12 bases between them. Germline V gene sequence: CDR1 SGHTA, CDR2 FQGNSA. The CDR3 DNA sequence: TGTGCCAGCAGCTTGACGGCGGCCGGCACTGAAGCTTTCTTT. Translation gives CASSLTAAGTEAFF.

This clone was found once. This chain joins TRBV5-6 and TRBJ2-7, with 13 bases identical to TRBD2. CDR1 is SGHDT and CDR2 is YYEEEE in the germline V gene. V trimming: 4 bases; J trimming: 3 bases; junction bases outside the gene matches: 4. The CDR3 spans 15 residues. CDR3: CASSDGTSGDYEQYF. CDR3 in DNA: TGTGCCAGCAGCGACGGGACTAGCGGGGACTACGAGCAGTACTTC.

The chain has TRBV7-3 and TRBJ1-1, with 8 positions matching TRBD1. Germline CDR1 reads SGHTA; CDR2 reads FQGTGA. This CDR3 contains 17 residues. The trim removed 1 base at V and 0 bases at J, leaving 7 bases unmatched. DNA of the CDR3: TGTGCCAGCAGCTTAAAAGTAATGGGACAGGTGAACACTGAAGCTTTCTTT. Translating it yields CASSLKVMGQVNTEAFF.

The rearrangement joins TRBV10-3 to TRBJ2-5, with 10 bases aligning to TRBD1. There are 13 residues in the CDR3. The V gene end was trimmed by 6 bases and the J gene end by 5 bases; junction bases not matched to a gene: 3. Germline-derived CDR1 and CDR2 are ENHRY and SYGVKD. The CDR3 sequence is CAIRGQGVETQYF. In DNA, the CDR3 is TGTGCCATCAGAGGACAGGGGGTCGAGACCCAGTACTTC.

This sequence joins TRBV6-1 and TRBJ2-1; unclear D gene. The germline V and J ends were trimmed by 4 bases and 0 bases, with 13 bases remaining between them. Germline V gene lookup returns CDR1 MNHNS and CDR2 SASEGT. The CDR3 totals 16 residues. This CDR3 reads CASSVRPTRSYNEQFF. DNA for the CDR3: TGTGCCAGCAGTGTCCGGCCGACTCGCTCCTACAATGAGCAGTTCTTC.

V is TRBV27 and J is TRBJ2-7; D perhaps matches TRBD1 (6 bases). There are 17 residues in the CDR3. V lost 7 bases to trimming and J lost 7 bases, with 29 bases between them. Germline CDR1 reads MNHEY; CDR2 reads SMNVEV (reference sequence). Written as DNA, the CDR3 is TGTGCCAGCACCCCGAACTCTTGGGGGCAGGGTGGGAAGGAGCAGTACTTC. Translating gives CASTPNSWGQGGKEQYF.

V gene TRBV3-1 (or the pseudogene TRBV3-2) combines with J gene TRBJ2-5; TRBD2 agrees at 8 bases. The CDR3 loop spans 16 amino acids. V lost 0 bases, J lost 5 bases, and 8 bases stayed unmatched. CDR1 and CDR2 (germline): LGHDT, YNNKEL (reference sequence). As DNA, the CDR3 is TGTGCCAGCAGCCAAGAGGAGGTAGCGGGAAAGGAGACCCAGTACTTC. Translated, it gives CASSQEEVAGKETQYF.

The V call is TRBV5-8, the J call TRBJ1-2; D call uncertain. The germline V gene encodes CDR1 SGHTS and CDR2 YDEGEE. Trimming took 2 bases from V and 1 from J, leaving 6 bases between them. The CDR3 is 13 residues long. The CDR3 nucleotides read TGTGCCAGCAGCTTTAGATTTAACTATGGCTACACCTTC. It encodes CASSFRFNYGYTF.

This chain uses TRBV7-8 with TRBJ2-3, with 12 bases fitting TRBD1. Germline V lookup: CDR1 SGHVS, CDR2 FQNEAQ. CDR3 size: 16 residues. The V segment lost 5 bases and the J segment 7 bases; nucleotides outside the gene matches: 10. This CDR3 is CASSPRGTGGWNTQYF. The CDR3 DNA reads as TGTGCCAGCAGCCCCCGGGGGACAGGGGGCTGGAATACGCAGTATTTT. Complete variable domain (other parts from reference TRBV7-8 and TRBJ2-3): GAGVSQSPRYKVAKRGQDVALRCDPISGHVSLFWYQQALGQGPEFLTYFQNEAQLDKSGLPSDRFFAERPEGSVSTLKIQRTQQEDSAVYLCASSPRGTGGWNTQYFGPGTRLTVL.

This rearrangement joins TRBV9 to TRBJ2-2, with 10 positions matching TRBD1. Per the germline V gene, CDR1 is SGDLS and CDR2 is YYNGEE. This CDR3 is built from 15 residues. V lost 4 bases, J lost 7 bases, and 7 bases stayed unmatched. The CDR3 coding sequence is TGTGCCAGCAGCACGGACAGGGGGACGAGCGGGGAGCTGTTTTTT. This codes for CASSTDRGTSGELFF.

The V and J genes are TRBV5-1 and TRBJ1-6; D is perhaps TRBD1 (5 bases). From germline, CDR1 is SGHRS and CDR2 YFSETQ. Trimming left V 0 bases short and J 6 bases short, with 10 bases between. This CDR3 comprises 15 residues. The CDR3 here is CASSLDLGGNSPLHF. CDR3 sequence (DNA): TGCGCCAGCAGCTTGGATCTGGGGGGTAATTCACCCCTCCACTTT.

The chain is built from TRBV27 and TRBJ2-2; TRBD2 matches 9 bases. This CDR3 region has 14 residues. In germline, CDR1 is MNHEY, CDR2 SMNVEV (reference sequence). The junction had 3 bases not matched to a gene; V was cut back by 4 bases and J by 6 bases. The CDR3 region is CASSWGLAPGELFF. Here the CDR3 DNA reads TGTGCCAGCAGTTGGGGACTAGCCCCCGGGGAGCTGTTTTTT.

In nucleotides, the CDR3 is TGCAGCGTCGCCGACAGGGCTGGGTATGGCTACACCTTC. It encodes CSVADRAGYGYTF. The rearrangement links TRBV29-1 to TRBJ1-2, with 7 bases fitting TRBD1. There are 13 residues in the CDR3. The trim removed 6 bases at V and 5 bases at J, leaving 9 bases unmatched. Germline V CDR1 and CDR2: SQVTM, ANQGSEA. The whole variable domain, filled in from reference TRBV29-1 and TRBJ1-2, reads SAVISQKPSRDICQRGTSLTIQCQVDSQVTMMFWYRQQPGQSLTLIATANQGSEATYESGFVIDKFPISRPNLTFSTLTVSNMSPEDSSIYLCSVADRAGYGYTFGSGTRLTVV.

The CDR3 here is CASSLGLAGVETQYF. As DNA, the CDR3 is TGTGCCAGCAGTTTGGGACTAGCGGGAGTGGAGACCCAGTACTTC. The gene calls are TRBV27 and TRBJ2-5, with TRBD2 matching 14 bases. The V and J ends lost 3 bases and 5 bases, in that order; junction bases with no gene match: 2. The germline V gene encodes CDR1 MNHEY and CDR2 SMNVEV (reference sequence). The CDR3 runs 15 residues.

V is TRBV7-9 and J is TRBJ1-2; D unresolved. CDR1 and CDR2 (germline): SEHNR, FQNEAQ (reference sequence). The CDR3 sequence is 13 residues long. V lost 1 base and J lost 4, with 7 bases in between. CDR3 region: CASSLVSIYGYTF. As DNA, the CDR3 is TGTGCCAGCAGCTTAGTCTCTATCTATGGCTACACCTTC. Full variable domain (remainder filled in from reference TRBV7-9 and TRBJ1-2): DTGVSQNPRHKITKRGQNVTFRCDPISEHNRLYWYRQTLGQGPEFLTYFQNEAQLEKSRLLSDRFSAERPKGSFSTLEIQRTEQGDSAMYLCASSLVSIYGYTFGSGTRLTVV.